Following are 18 T cell receptor gamma chains from one sample sequenced in a study of Vδ1+ human thymocytes (dated by TCRdb to 2016 to 2019). Broader findings and caveats from the paper: Unlike the oligoclonal repertoires in peripheral blood, the thymic TRG and TRD repertoires appeared highly polyclonal, with Gaussian CDR3 length distributions.

The antigens these receptors bind are not known. The sequencer was an Illumina MiSeq. RNA was isolated using the RNeasy mini kit, and reverse transcription was performed with Superscript III. To generate the CDR3 amplicons, a multiplex PCR was run using pooled V-gene forward primers together with a constant-region reverse primer that carried Illumina adaptor overhangs. Public reads were reanalyzed in TCRdb with CATT, and rows carrying the same DNA were merged afterwards. This sample holds tens of thousands of gamma-chain clones; 20% were observed only once. Jointly, the top ten make up about 2% of the sample. The sample consisted of Vdelta1+ gamma-delta thymocytes from the thymus. The meaning of the sample's cell subset or site label: FACS-sorted CD3+ TCRalphabeta- TCRVdelta1+ TCRVdelta2- thymocytes. The source is a girl younger than two who had congenital heart surgery.

The chain uses TRGV4 and TRGJ1 or TRGJ2. V lost 0 bases and J lost 11; bases outside the gene matches: 10. The CDR3 totals 13 residues. Germline CDR1 EGSTGY, CDR2 YDSYTSSV. CDR3 nucleotide sequence: TGTGCCACCTGGGATGGGCAAGGGTTCCAGAAACTCTTT. Its protein is CATWDGQGFQKLF.

The table lists this clone with a few counts. Compared with germline, one end of the junction differs, possibly owing to a read error. The V and J genes are TRGV9 and TRGJ1 or TRGJ2. CDR1 and CDR2 from the germline V gene are GITISATS and ISYDGTV (reference sequence). CDR3 length: 11 residues. Here the CDR3 DNA reads TGTGCCTTGTGGGGGGTGTATCAGAAACTCTTT. This gives the protein CALWGVYQKLF.

This clone was detected only a few times. The V and J genes are TRGV3 and TRGJ1 or TRGJ2. Unmatched junction bases numbered 3, after V lost 2 bases and J lost 8 bases. This CDR3 has 11 residues. The germline CDR1 and CDR2 sequences are VTNTFY and YDVSTARD (reference sequence). CDR3 in DNA: TGTGCCACCTGGGACAAACATAAGAAACTCTTT. It is translated as CATWDKHKKLF.

This clone showed up just a few times. This may be a read error: a much more frequent sequence differs by one nucleotide. The chain employs TRGV3 and TRGJ1 or TRGJ2. This CDR3 contains 13 residues. Per germline, CDR1 VTNTFY and CDR2 YDVSTARD (reference sequence). CDR3 residues: CATWNRPGYKKLF. The CDR3 nucleotides read TGTGCCACCTGGAACAGGCCGGGTTATAAGAAACTCTTT.

The rearrangement links TRGV2 to TRGJP2. The CDR3 contains 16 residues. Trimming took 0 bases from V and 2 from J; bases not matched to a gene: 6. Germline lookup yields CDR1 EGSNGY and CDR2 YDSYNSKV. The CDR3 protein is CATWDGLISSDWIKTF. In DNA form, the CDR3 reads TGTGCCACCTGGGACGGGCTCATAAGTAGTGATTGGATCAAGACGTTT.

This clone has more than one count but fewer than ten. V gene TRGV8 combines with J gene TRGJ1 or TRGJ2. V dropped 3 bases and J dropped 7; count of bases not matched to a gene: 6. The CDR3 is 12 amino acids. Germline CDR1 and CDR2: VENAVY and YDSYNSRV. The CDR3 nucleotides are TGTGCCACCTGGGATGGTTTCTATAAGAAACTCTTT. Its protein is CATWDGFYKKLF.

Only a few counts were recorded for this clone. The gene calls are TRGV2 and TRGJ1 or TRGJ2. Trimming cost V 5 bases and J 0 bases; bases outside gene matches: 7. CDR3 size: 14 residues. Germline lookup yields CDR1 EGSNGY and CDR2 YDSYNSKV. CDR3 protein: CATWARMNYYKKLF. For the CDR3, the DNA is TGTGCCACCTGGGCAAGAATGAATTATTATAAGAAACTCTTT.

In regard to this clone: The same CDR3 is also encoded by other DNA sequences in this sample. V and J are TRGV9 and TRGJP2. V trimming: 8 bases; J trimming: 0 bases; junction bases outside the gene matches: 0. There are 12 residues in the CDR3. Germline V CDR1 and CDR2: GITISATS, ISYDGTV (reference sequence). The CDR3 DNA is TGTGCCTTGTATAGTAGTGATTGGATCAAGACGTTT. Its protein is CALYSSDWIKTF.

Comments on this clone: This sample also contains other DNA sequences that code for the same CDR3. The J gene is TRGJ1 or TRGJ2, the V gene TRGV4. Germline-derived CDR1 and CDR2 are EGSTGY and YDSYTSSV. CDR3 length: 12 amino acids. V shed 4 bases and J 11 bases; nucleotides not matched to a gene: 11. The CDR3, as DNA: TGTGCCACCTGGGACGGGCCGAGGGAGAAACTCTTT. Amino acid sequence: CATWDGPREKLF.

V is TRGV8 and J is TRGJ1 or TRGJ2. J lost 15 bases, V lost 3 bases, and 14 bases had no gene match. Looked up from germline, CDR1 is VENAVY and CDR2 is YDSYNSRV. The CDR3 runs to 12 residues. The CDR3 DNA reads as TGTGCCACCTGGGATCTCCGAGGTGGTAGACTCTTT. It yields the protein CATWDLRGGRLF.

This clone was recorded a few times. The sample contains more than one DNA sequence encoding this CDR3. The chain recombines TRGV2 with TRGJ1 or TRGJ2. This CDR3 is built from 14 residues. Per germline, CDR1 EGSNGY and CDR2 YDSYNSKV. V shed 1 base, J shed 0 bases, and the junction held 3 bases outside the gene matches. CDR3 nucleotide sequence: TGTGCCACCTGGGACGGTGCGAATTATTATAAGAAACTCTTT. Its protein product is CATWDGANYYKKLF.

Concerning this clone itself: The same CDR3 also results from other DNA sequences found in this sample. The V and J genes are TRGV9 and TRGJP1. The CDR3 is 13 residues long. The V segment lost 4 bases and the J segment 5 bases; nucleotides outside the gene matches: 4. CDR1 is GITISATS, CDR2 ISYDGTV, per germline (reference sequence). CDR3: CALWDSTGWFKIF. CDR3 DNA sequence: TGTGCCTTGTGGGACTCAACTGGTTGGTTCAAGATATTT.

This chain connects TRGV9 to TRGJP1. Germline loops: CDR1 GITISATS, CDR2 ISYDGTV (reference sequence). This CDR3 has 12 amino acids. After removal of 8 bases from V and 4 bases from J, the junction contained 4 bases not matched to a gene. CDR3 bases: TGTGCCTTGTACGACACTGGTTGGTTCAAGATATTT. Translated, it gives CALYDTGWFKIF.

This clone was detected only a few times. This sequence may be a read error, since a much larger clone differs from it by one base. Other nucleotide sequences in the sample specify the same CDR3. The J gene is TRGJ1 or TRGJ2, the V gene TRGV9. V gave up 0 bases and J gave up 5 bases; unmatched junction bases: 4. Looked up from germline, CDR1 is GITISATS and CDR2 is ISYDGTV (reference sequence). This CDR3 contains 13 residues. The CDR3 sequence: CALWEVRHYKKLF. In nucleotides, the CDR3 is TGTGCCTTGTGGGAGGTGCGTCATTATAAGAAACTCTTT.

Worth noting for this clone: Additional DNA sequences in this sample encode the identical CDR3. The V call is TRGV3, the J call TRGJP2. CDR1 and CDR2 (germline): VTNTFY, YDVSTARD (reference sequence). Losses at the gene ends were 1 base for V and 5 bases for J; bases not matched to a gene: 1. This CDR3 comprises 13 residues. The CDR3 bases are TGTGCCACCTGGGACAGAAGTGATTGGATCAAGACGTTT. It specifies CATWDRSDWIKTF.

About this clone itself: Possible read error: a much larger clone is one base away. The genes are TRGV4 and TRGJ1 or TRGJ2. Per germline, CDR1 EGSTGY and CDR2 YDSYTSSV. J was trimmed by 3 bases and V by 5 bases; bases with no gene match: 4. CDR3 size: 12 residues. The CDR3 loop reads CATWGTYYKKLF. Here the CDR3 DNA reads TGTGCCACCTGGGGTACTTATTATAAGAAACTCTTT.

Of note for this clone: The junction does not match germline at one end; this may be a read error. The rearrangement uses TRGV2 and TRGJ1 or TRGJ2. Germline V gene lookup returns CDR1 EGSNGY and CDR2 YDSYNSKV. The CDR3 loop spans 13 amino acids. Written as DNA, the CDR3 is TGTGCCGCCTGGGACGCACATCTAGAAGAGAAACTCTTT. It translates to CAAWDAHLEEKLF.

This clone has only a few counts. The sample holds other DNA sequences that translate to the same CDR3. The V and J genes are TRGV9 and TRGJ1 or TRGJ2. The germline V gene encodes CDR1 GITISATS and CDR2 ISYDGTV (reference sequence). The CDR3 is made up of 10 amino acids. V dropped 0 bases and J dropped 12; count of bases not matched to a gene: 2. This CDR3 is CALWEVGKLF. The CDR3 DNA reads as TGTGCCTTGTGGGAGGTGGGGAAACTCTTT.